This TCR beta chain was identified during a study of monozygotic twins with inflammatory bowel disease. Overall study findings and caveats: Evidence did not back any single strong signal or clonotype linked to IBD.

Across eight separate reactions for each sample, cDNA was made. From the 5' RACE reads, TCRdb lists one entry per CDR3 protein and no DNA. This specimen shows some 130,000 distinct CDR3 sequences; the ten leading clones hold roughly 1.2%. The CDR3 runs 13 residues. The germline gives CDR1 SGHTA, CDR2 FQGNSA. One blood sample of 2 to 2.5 ml was taken from each donor. To note about this clonotype: Its cognate antigen is unknown.

Sequencing used blood. The receptor was isolated from a human donor with ulcerative colitis or Crohn's disease, or a healthy co-twin of an affected twin (not recorded which). The gene calls are TRBV7-2 and TRBJ1-2. This CDR3 is CASSPDPFRGYTF.